These 14 T cell receptor beta chains share one sample of origin, sequenced in a study of type 1 and type 2 diabetes patients. The PCR template was genomic DNA. The TCR beta CDR3 region was amplified using 30 forward and 13 reverse primers. TCRdb re-called the multiplex PCR reads through MiXCR, storing one row per CDR3 protein. The data show fewer than 350,000 distinct CDR3 sequences, with roughly 48% seen just once and about 13% held by the top ten. The material sequenced was peripheral blood mononuclear cells (PBMCs). These receptors were obtained from a man aged 18 to 30 with type 2 diabetes.

This clonotype appeared a few times. This chain links TRBV7-2 with TRBJ2-7, with 7 bases that match TRBD2. Per the germline V gene, CDR1 is SGHTA and CDR2 is FQGNSA. V shed 5 bases, J shed 3 bases, and the junction held 7 bases outside the gene matches. The CDR3 extends over 14 amino acids. CDR3 in DNA: TGTGCCAGCAGCCCCGGACTAGTAGACTACGAGCAGTACTTC. Its translation is CASSPGLVDYEQYF.

The V and J genes are TRBV19 and TRBJ2-2; possibly TRBD1 for D (5 bases). Germline values: CDR1 LNHDA, CDR2 SQIVND (reference sequence). This CDR3 spans 14 amino acids. Deletions cut 5 bases from V and 6 bases from J, with 13 bases between. In DNA form, the CDR3 reads TGTGCCAGTAGTGACAAAGGGGTACCCGGGGAGCTGTTTTTT. Its translation: CASSDKGVPGELFF.

This clonotype came up a few times. The CDR3 coding sequence is TGCGCCAGCAGCGAGACAGGGCAAGGGGTGCAGTACTTC. Protein product: CASSETGQGVQYF. The chain couples TRBV5-1 to TRBJ2-7; 7 positions match TRBD1. CDR1 and CDR2 (germline): SGHRS, YFSETQ. The CDR3 is made up of 13 amino acids. V lost 4 bases and J lost 9; bases outside the gene matches: 10.

This clonotype was observed a few times. DNA for the CDR3: TGCAGCGCGGGACTAGCGGGGGCTCCCTACGAGCAGTACTTC. Translating it yields CSAGLAGAPYEQYF. The V and J genes are TRBV29-1 and TRBJ2-7; 14 bases align to TRBD2. Trimming cost V 7 bases and J 2 bases; bases outside gene matches: 4. The CDR3 length is 14 residues. CDR1 is SQVTM, CDR2 ANQGSEA, per germline.

This clonotype was counted between two and nine times. The chain is built from TRBV10-2 and TRBJ1-1; D possibly corresponds to TRBD1 (6 bases). Looked up from germline, CDR1 is WSHSY and CDR2 is SAAADI. With 5 bases removed from V and 4 bases from J, the gap between germline ends came to 11 bases. This CDR3 region has 13 residues. CDR3 region: CASSWTVSTEAFF. Written as DNA, the CDR3 is TGCGCCAGCAGTTGGACAGTAAGCACTGAAGCTTTCTTT.

The J gene is TRBJ2-1, the V gene TRBV19, with TRBD2 matching over 7 bases. Per the germline V gene, CDR1 is LNHDA and CDR2 is SQIVND (reference sequence). J lost 6 bases, V lost 8 bases, and 7 bases had no gene match. This CDR3 contains 13 residues. Here the CDR3 DNA reads TGTGCCAGTTGGGAGGGAGGAGGCAATGAGCAGTTCTTC. Translation: CASWEGGGNEQFF.

Notes on this clonotype: A read error may account for a junction end that differs from germline. The gene calls are TRBV7-3 and TRBJ1-4; 8 bases agree with TRBD1. CDR1 is SGHTA, CDR2 FQGTGA, per germline. There are 17 residues in the CDR3. The CDR3 here is CASSQDPGTGENEKLFF. The CDR3, as DNA: TGCGCCAGCAGCCAAGATCCCGGGACAGGAGAAAATGAAAAACTGTTTTTT.

This clonotype was picked up many times. The chain couples TRBV10-3 to TRBJ2-6; D unclear. CDR1 ENHRY and CDR2 SYGVKD come from the germline V gene. CDR3 length: 16 amino acids. V was shortened by 3 bases and J by 2 bases, with 11 bases between the two germline ends. CDR3 in DNA: TGTGCCATCAGTGATCCCAACAAGGCTGGGGCCAACGTCCTGACTTTC. It encodes CAISDPNKAGANVLTF.

A single count supports this clonotype. The chain uses TRBV10-1 and TRBJ1-6; D gene ambiguous. CDR3 length equals 10 residues. The V end lost 7 bases, the J end lost 10 bases, and 5 bases lay between the germline ends. Per germline, CDR1 WNHNN and CDR2 SYGVQD (reference sequence). The DNA of the CDR3 is TGCGCCAGCATTACCTCACCCCTCCACTTT. Translation gives CASITSPLHF.

This chain joins TRBV6-6 and TRBJ2-1; tentatively, D is TRBD2 (5 bases). CDR3 size: 13 residues. In germline, CDR1 is MNHNY, CDR2 SVGAGI (reference sequence). Deletions cut 7 bases from V and 5 bases from J, with 12 bases between. The CDR3 sequence is CASIRGSDNEQFF. DNA of the CDR3: TGTGCCAGCATACGCGGGTCAGACAATGAGCAGTTCTTC.

In this sample, this clonotype turned up a few times. The rearrangement links TRBV20-1 to TRBJ2-7; the match to TRBD2 covers 7 bases. V shed 0 bases, J shed 2 bases, and the junction held 10 bases outside the gene matches. CDR1 DFQATT and CDR2 SNEGSKA come from the germline V gene (reference sequence). The CDR3 is made up of 16 amino acids. Here the CDR3 DNA reads TGCAGTGCTAGAGATTTCAGGGAGCGGGAACCCTACGAGCAGTACTTC. This sequence encodes CSARDFREREPYEQYF.

The chain recombines TRBV7-2 with TRBJ1-2; a possible D gene is TRBD1 (5 bases). The length of the CDR3 is 17 residues. The ends were cut back, 8 bases at V and 4 bases at J, with 26 bases in the middle. The germline V gene has CDR1 SGHTA and CDR2 FQGNSA. The CDR3 region is CASSGGPGERGTYGYTF. Written as DNA, the CDR3 is TGTGCCAGCTCCGGGGGACCGGGGGAAAGAGGGACCTATGGCTACACCTTC.

Note on this clonotype: Since the CDR3 does not end with the conserved phenylalanine or tryptophan, this likely comes from a read error. The chain links TRBV7-2 to TRBJ2-3; D gene unclear. V lost 0 bases, J lost 4 bases, and 11 bases lay in between. Germline V gives CDR1 SGHTA, CDR2 FQGNSA. The CDR3 has 15 residues. As DNA, the CDR3 is TGTGCCAGCAGCTTAGCGTCCGCCCAGGCAGATACGCAGTATCTT. It codes for CASSLASAQADTQYL.

This clonotype has a count of ten or more. At one end, the junction sequence differs from germline, possibly due to a read error. The rearrangement links TRBV7-2 to TRBJ1-2; the D is unclear. Germline assignment: CDR1 SGHTA and CDR2 FQGNSA. This CDR3 spans 11 amino acids. The CDR3 DNA sequence: TGCGCCAGCAGCTTGGGAGATGGCTACACCTTC. This gives the protein CASSLGDGYTF.